A single sample gave rise to the 13 T cell receptor beta chains below, sequenced in a study of beta chain features in type 1 diabetes. Study-level points and caveats: People with Type 1 diabetes carried modestly yet significantly shorter TCRB CDR3s in all four CD4+ subsets.

These receptors' antigens are unknown. The authors reverse transcribed all of the isolated RNA, so sequencing captured expressed TCRB transcripts. The protocol was immunoSEQ multiplex PCR, while the TCRdb copy is restricted to in-frame clones and leaves out a portion. The data show under 300,000 clones, approximately 15% seen once. Sequenced: naive CD4+ T cells from blood. The source is a man aged 30 to 45 with type 1 diabetes.

The genes are TRBV9 and TRBJ2-1, with TRBD2 matching over 10 bases. Germline CDR1 is SGDLS and CDR2 is YYNGEE. V was clipped by 4 bases and J by 4 bases; unmatched bases: 2. The CDR3 consists of 14 residues. The CDR3 is CASSPSGGYNEQFF. The DNA for the CDR3 is TGTGCCAGCAGCCCTAGCGGGGGATACAATGAGCAGTTCTTC.

The V gene is TRBV5-6, the J gene TRBJ2-7; 8 positions agree with TRBD1. J was trimmed by 5 bases and V by 1 base; bases with no gene match: 5. Germline CDR1 and CDR2: SGHDT and YYEEEE. This CDR3 has 14 amino acids. Here the CDR3 reads CASSLRRQGHEQYF. The CDR3 nucleotides read TGTGCCAGCAGCTTGCGTCGACAGGGGCACGAGCAGTACTTC.

This clone was recorded once. This chain connects TRBV5-6 to TRBJ1-2, with no clear D. The ends were cut back, 1 base at V and 3 bases at J, with 10 bases in the middle. The CDR3 has 14 amino acids. Germline CDR1 reads SGHDT; CDR2 reads YYEEEE. The CDR3 spells CASSLRSPYYGYTF. As DNA, the CDR3 is TGTGCCAGCAGCTTGAGGAGTCCTTACTATGGCTACACCTTC.

This chain uses TRBV4-2 with TRBJ2-7; D possibly corresponds to TRBD2 (5 bases). This CDR3 is 14 amino acids long. V lost 1 base, J lost 2 bases, and 9 bases lay in between. Germline V gene lookup returns CDR1 LGHNA and CDR2 YNFKEQ. CDR3 coding DNA: TGTGCCAGCAGCCAAGGAGGGAGAACCTACGAGCAGTACTTC. This sequence encodes CASSQGGRTYEQYF.

The V gene is TRBV6-1, the J gene TRBJ2-7; D is possibly TRBD1 (5 bases). Trimming shortened V by 5 bases and J by 9 bases, and 23 bases separated the two germline ends. Germline V CDR1 and CDR2: MNHNS, SASEGT. This CDR3 has 15 amino acids. CDR3 bases: TGTGCCAGCAGTCCGACAGTTCTAGGGGTGACGTGGCAGTACTTC. It is translated as CASSPTVLGVTWQYF.

The rearrangement links TRBV28 to TRBJ1-2; D gene unclear. The V end was cut by 3 bases, the J end by 5 bases, with 10 bases between. Germline lookup yields CDR1 MDHEN and CDR2 SYDVKM. The CDR3 spans 13 residues. The CDR3 loop is CASSLVQWYGYTF. The CDR3 coding sequence is TGTGCCAGCAGTTTGGTACAGTGGTATGGCTACACCTTC.

This clone was seen only a few times. The chain combines TRBV5-1 with TRBJ2-2; 7 bases align to TRBD1. J lost 14 bases, V lost 0 bases, and 19 bases had no gene match. The CDR3 has 17 amino acids. From germline, CDR1 is SGHRS and CDR2 YFSETQ. CDR3 region: CASSLGPGQSALGYLFF. The DNA for the CDR3 is TGCGCCAGCAGCTTGGGGCCGGGACAGAGCGCGTTGGGGTACCTGTTTTTT.

There are a few counts of this clone. V gene TRBV28 combines with J gene TRBJ2-7; tentative D call: TRBD1 (5 bases). The CDR3 is made up of 12 amino acids. V was pared by 7 bases and J by 4 bases, with 11 bases between. CDR1 and CDR2 from the germline V gene are MDHEN and SYDVKM. The CDR3, as DNA: TGTGCCAGCACAGGGCAGGAGTACGAGCAGTACTTC. It specifies CASTGQEYEQYF.

This clone has a handful of counts. The V call is TRBV4-2, the J call TRBJ2-1; 10 nucleotides align to TRBD2. J lost 7 bases, V lost 4 bases, and 13 bases had no gene match. CDR1 is LGHNA and CDR2 is YNFKEQ in the germline V gene. This CDR3 region has 17 residues. The CDR3 loop reads CASSRLPASGRANEQFF. CDR3 coding DNA: TGTGCCAGCAGCCGCCTTCCTGCTAGCGGGAGAGCGAATGAGCAGTTCTTC.

A single count supports this clone. The chain employs TRBV10-3 and TRBJ2-7; TRBD1 agrees at 7 bases. There are 11 residues in the CDR3. Trimming took 11 bases from V and 4 from J; bases not matched to a gene: 5. Looked up from germline, CDR1 is ENHRY and CDR2 is SYGVKD. The CDR3 DNA reads as TGTGCCGTTGAACAGGGGTACGAGCAGTACTTC. Protein sequence: CAVEQGYEQYF.

This clone was observed a handful of times. The rearrangement links TRBV7-6 to TRBJ2-1; no reliable D call. Between the trimmed V and J ends, which lost 4 bases and 3 bases, there was a span of 16 bases. The germline V gene has CDR1 SGHVS and CDR2 FNYEAQ. This CDR3 contains 16 residues. The CDR3 protein is CASSSSQVPVYNEQFF. The CDR3 DNA reads TGTGCCAGCAGCTCCTCCCAGGTCCCGGTCTACAATGAGCAGTTCTTC.

As to this clone: This same CDR3 is encoded by further DNA sequences in the sample. The V call is TRBV6-6, the J call TRBJ2-7; D gene ambiguous. V shed 0 bases and J shed 0 bases, with 6 bases lying between them. CDR1 is MNHNY, CDR2 SVGAGI, per germline (reference sequence). This CDR3 spans 14 amino acids. The CDR3 DNA is TGTGCCAGCAGTTACTCCGGCGGCTCCTACGAGCAGTACTTC. This sequence encodes CASSYSGGSYEQYF.

Only a few counts were recorded for this clone. The rearrangement joins TRBV6-1 to TRBJ2-1; possible D gene TRBD2, 5 bases. Trimming took off 0 bases at V and 2 bases at J, with 11 bases between the two ends. CDR1 and CDR2 from the germline V gene are MNHNS and SASEGT. CDR3 length equals 16 residues. The CDR3 loop reads CASSEAKVAPYNEQFF. Written as DNA, the CDR3 is TGTGCCAGCAGTGAAGCGAAGGTAGCGCCCTACAATGAGCAGTTCTTC.